This record covers a single T cell receptor (beta chain). The source of the sample is a study of blood T cell repertoires in COVID-19. Sequenced by immunoSEQ multiplex PCR; TCRdb stores in-frame clones only, minus some. The sample records about 270,000 clones, around 87% being singletons. V lost 6 bases, J lost 1 base, and 4 bases stayed unmatched. In germline, CDR1 is MNHEY, CDR2 SMNVEV (reference sequence). The CDR3 has 15 amino acids. The source of this sequence is a woman in her forties or fifties with acute or convalescent COVID-19. What was sequenced was peripheral blood. The chain combines TRBV27 with TRBJ2-2, with TRBD2 matching over 8 bases. CDR3 sequence reads: CASSGLAENTGELFF. DNA for the CDR3: TGTGCCAGCAGCGGACTAGCAGAGAACACCGGGGAGCTGTTTTTT.